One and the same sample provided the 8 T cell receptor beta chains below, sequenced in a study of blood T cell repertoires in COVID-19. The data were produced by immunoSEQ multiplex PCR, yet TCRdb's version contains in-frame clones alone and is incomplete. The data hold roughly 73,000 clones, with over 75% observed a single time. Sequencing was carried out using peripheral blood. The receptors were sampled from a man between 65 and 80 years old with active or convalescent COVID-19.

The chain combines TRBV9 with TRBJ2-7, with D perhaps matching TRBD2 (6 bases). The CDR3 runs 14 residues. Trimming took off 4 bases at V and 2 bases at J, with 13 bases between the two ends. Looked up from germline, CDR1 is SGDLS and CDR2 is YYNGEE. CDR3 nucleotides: TGTGCCAGCAGCACTAGCCCGGGAGCCTACGAGCAGTACTTC. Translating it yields CASSTSPGAYEQYF.

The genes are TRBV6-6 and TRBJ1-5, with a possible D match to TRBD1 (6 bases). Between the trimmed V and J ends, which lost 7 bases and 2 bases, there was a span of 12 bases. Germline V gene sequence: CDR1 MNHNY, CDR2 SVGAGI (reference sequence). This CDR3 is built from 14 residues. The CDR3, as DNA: TGTGCCAGCACCCCCGGACAGCGCAATCAGCCCCAGCATTTT. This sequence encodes CASTPGQRNQPQHF.

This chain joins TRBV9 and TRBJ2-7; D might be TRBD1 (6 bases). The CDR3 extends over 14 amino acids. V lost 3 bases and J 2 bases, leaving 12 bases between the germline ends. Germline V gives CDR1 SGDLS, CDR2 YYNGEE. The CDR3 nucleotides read TGTGCCAGCAGCGCCCCGACAGGCCCCTACGAGCAGTACTTC. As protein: CASSAPTGPYEQYF.

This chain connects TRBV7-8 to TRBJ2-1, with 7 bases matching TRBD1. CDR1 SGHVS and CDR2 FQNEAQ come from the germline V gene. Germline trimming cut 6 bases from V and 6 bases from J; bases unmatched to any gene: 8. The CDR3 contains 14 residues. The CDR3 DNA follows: TGTGCCAGCAGTCGACAGGGTTGGTTCAATGAGCAGTTCTTC. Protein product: CASSRQGWFNEQFF.

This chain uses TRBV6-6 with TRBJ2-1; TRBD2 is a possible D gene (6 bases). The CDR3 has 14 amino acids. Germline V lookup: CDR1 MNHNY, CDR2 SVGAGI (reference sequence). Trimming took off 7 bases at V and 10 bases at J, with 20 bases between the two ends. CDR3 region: CASTGEPSTEEQFF. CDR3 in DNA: TGTGCCAGCACGGGGGAGCCCTCCACAGAGGAGCAGTTCTTC.

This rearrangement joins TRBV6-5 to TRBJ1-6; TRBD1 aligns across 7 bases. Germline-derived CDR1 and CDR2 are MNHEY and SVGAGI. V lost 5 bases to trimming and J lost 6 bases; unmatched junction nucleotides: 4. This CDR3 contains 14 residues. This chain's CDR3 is CASSTGVLNSPLHF. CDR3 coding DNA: TGTGCCAGCAGTACAGGGGTCCTTAATTCACCCCTCCACTTT.

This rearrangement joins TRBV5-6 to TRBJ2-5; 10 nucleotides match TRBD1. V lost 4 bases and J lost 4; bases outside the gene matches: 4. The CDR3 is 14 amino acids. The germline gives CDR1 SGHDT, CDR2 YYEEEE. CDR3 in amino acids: CASSPRDRGETQYF. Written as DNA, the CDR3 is TGTGCCAGCAGCCCCCGGGACAGGGGAGAGACCCAGTACTTC.

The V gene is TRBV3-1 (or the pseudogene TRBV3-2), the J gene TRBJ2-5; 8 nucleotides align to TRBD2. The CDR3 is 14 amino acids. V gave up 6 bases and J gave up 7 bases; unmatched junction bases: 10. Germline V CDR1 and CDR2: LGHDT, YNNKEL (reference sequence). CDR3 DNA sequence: TGTGCCAGCAGGATCGCAGCGGGGGCCAGGACCCAGTACTTC. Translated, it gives CASRIAAGARTQYF.